This note documents a single TCR beta chain sequence. Investigators divided CD4+ cells into CD45RA+ naive and CD45RA-negative memory subsets. This sample was taken from a study of shared clonotypes between healthy human individuals. This CDR3 has 18 amino acids. The V gene end was trimmed by 3 bases and the J gene end by 3 bases; junction bases not matched to a gene: 13. Germline V gives CDR1 KGHSH, CDR2 LQKENI. Assay: immunoSEQ multiplex PCR; the TCRdb copy retains only in-frame clones and omits some. This table has about a million clones, around 74% appearing once. This rearrangement joins TRBV18 to TRBJ1-2, with TRBD1 matching over 10 bases. The sequence derives from a man aged 18 to 30 in good health. The sequenced material came from memory CD4+ T cells sorted from blood. Indicated subset: CD45RA-negative fraction. CDR3 nucleotides: TGTGCCAGCTCACCCTTCCATTCGACAGGGGGCGGCGACTATGGCTACACCTTC. It translates to CASSPFHSTGGGDYGYTF.